One and the same sample provided the 23 T cell receptor beta chains below, sequenced in a study of blood T cell repertoires in COVID-19. The method was immunoSEQ multiplex PCR; TCRdb's version includes in-frame clones alone and lacks a portion of them. This table holds some 150,000 clones, roughly 83% found once. Sequencing was done on a sample of peripheral blood. The receptors derive from a woman aged 55-75 years with acute or convalescent COVID-19.

This chain joins TRBV10-2 and TRBJ1-5; possible D gene TRBD1, 5 bases. The germline V gene encodes CDR1 WSHSY and CDR2 SAAADI. The CDR3 loop spans 13 amino acids. Deletions cut 2 bases from V and 9 bases from J, with 11 bases between. The CDR3 reads CASSEQAQGPQHF. DNA of the CDR3: TGCGCCAGCAGTGAGCAAGCTCAGGGGCCCCAGCATTTT.

This chain links TRBV27 with TRBJ2-1, with no clear D. The CDR3 length is 15 residues. The V end lost 4 bases, the J end lost 0 bases, and 10 bases lay between the germline ends. CDR1 is MNHEY and CDR2 is SMNVEV in the germline V gene (reference sequence). CDR3: CASSWSRSSYNEQFF. In nucleotides, the CDR3 is TGTGCCAGCAGTTGGTCGCGGAGCTCCTACAATGAGCAGTTCTTC.

This clone was counted only a few times. This sequence joins TRBV5-1 and TRBJ2-7, with a possible D match to TRBD2 (6 bases). This CDR3 has 13 residues. Trimming removed 4 bases from V and 6 bases from J, with 14 bases in between. The germline CDR1 and CDR2 sequences are SGHRS and YFSETQ. The chain's CDR3 is CASSLTSFSEQYV. The CDR3 region has the DNA TGCGCCAGCAGCCTGACTAGTTTTTCCGAGCAGTACGTC.

The chain is built from TRBV5-1 and TRBJ2-3, with 8 bases that match TRBD1. The CDR3 contains 15 residues. Per the germline V gene, CDR1 is SGHRS and CDR2 is YFSETQ. V lost 7 bases and J lost 2; bases outside the gene matches: 9. The CDR3 reads CASFPGQGATDTQYF. The CDR3, as DNA: TGCGCCAGCTTTCCCGGACAGGGCGCCACAGATACGCAGTATTTT.

The rearrangement joins TRBV7-3 to TRBJ1-3; 7 bases are shared with TRBD1. V was pared by 4 bases and J by 0 bases, with 9 bases of the junction left unmatched. This CDR3 spans 17 amino acids. Germline V lookup: CDR1 SGHTA, CDR2 FQGTGA. In nucleotides, the CDR3 is TGTGCCAGCAGCTCGACCGGACAGGCTAGCTCTGGAAACACCATATATTTT. Its protein is CASSSTGQASSGNTIYF.

The chain carries TRBV30 and TRBJ1-1, with D unresolved. The germline V gene has CDR1 GTSNPN and CDR2 SVGIG (reference sequence). V lost 5 bases and J lost 6, with 13 bases in between. The CDR3 is made up of 12 amino acids. The CDR3 sequence: CAWAGLSAEAFF. The CDR3 region has the DNA TGTGCCTGGGCAGGACTTTCCGCTGAAGCTTTCTTT.

The chain carries TRBV6-1 and TRBJ2-3; 9 bases are a match to TRBD2. The junction had 6 bases not matched to a gene; V was cut back by 2 bases and J by 0 bases. Germline loops: CDR1 MNHNS, CDR2 SASEGT. The CDR3 length is 17 residues. CDR3 bases: TGTGCCAGCAGTGAATACGCCGGACTAGCGAGCACAGATACGCAGTATTTT. This codes for CASSEYAGLASTDTQYF.

J is TRBJ2-3 and V is TRBV7-3, with 14 bases that match TRBD2. The CDR3 extends over 18 amino acids. Germline CDR1 SGHTA, CDR2 FQGTGA. The V segment lost 1 base and the J segment 4 bases; nucleotides outside the gene matches: 7. The CDR3 DNA follows: TGTGCCAGCAGCTTAAGTCCGGGACTAGCGGGGGCCTCAGATACGCAGTATTTT. As protein: CASSLSPGLAGASDTQYF. The full variable domain, in which reference TRBV7-3 and TRBJ2-3 provide the parts outside the CDR3, is GAGVSQTPSNKVTEKGKYVELRCDPISGHTALYWYRQSLGQGPEFLIYFQGTGAADDSGLPNDRFFAVRPEGSVSTLKIQRTERGDSAVYLCASSLSPGLAGASDTQYFGPGTRLTVL.

In this sample, this clone turned up a few times. This chain uses TRBV5-1 with TRBJ1-4; TRBD1 matches 7 bases. The CDR3 has 15 amino acids. In germline, CDR1 is SGHRS, CDR2 YFSETQ. Trimming removed 3 bases from V and 8 bases from J; junction bases left unmatched: 10. CDR3 amino acids: CASSYLPGQWEKLFF. Written as DNA, the CDR3 is TGCGCCAGCAGCTACCTACCGGGACAGTGGGAAAAACTGTTTTTT. The variable domain in full, completed from reference TRBV5-1 and TRBJ1-4, reads KAGVTQTPRYLIKTRGQQVTLSCSPISGHRSVSWYQQTPGQGLQFLFEYFSETQRNKGNFPGRFSGRQFSNSRSEMNVSTLELGDSALYLCASSYLPGQWEKLFFGSGTQLSVL.

The chain is built from TRBV20-1 and TRBJ1-2, with no clear D. The germline V gene has CDR1 DFQATT and CDR2 SNEGSKA (reference sequence). CDR3 length equals 10 residues. Trimming shortened V by 5 bases and J by 8 bases, and 9 bases separated the two germline ends. As DNA, the CDR3 is TGCAGTGCTCCACTCGAAGGCTACACCTTC. Protein sequence: CSAPLEGYTF.

The rearrangement joins TRBV24-1 to TRBJ2-5; no clear D. Germline V gene lookup returns CDR1 KGHDR and CDR2 SFDVKD. The CDR3 totals 14 residues. Trimming left V 4 bases short and J 1 base short, with 9 bases between. CDR3 nucleotides: TGTGCCACCAGTGACCCATTTCCCCAAGAGACCCAGTACTTC. As protein: CATSDPFPQETQYF.

The V gene is TRBV28, the J gene TRBJ1-5, with TRBD1 matching over 7 bases. Germline V gene data show CDR1 as MDHEN and CDR2 as SYDVKM. CDR3 length: 15 residues. J lost 8 bases, V lost 6 bases, and 13 bases had no gene match. The CDR3 region has the DNA TGTGCCAGCAGGACCGCCGGGACAGCACTGGAGCCCCAGCATTTT. Protein: CASRTAGTALEPQHF.

The chain uses TRBV6-5 and TRBJ1-4; D may be TRBD1 (5 bases). Trimming shortened V by 6 bases and J by 8 bases, and 16 bases separated the two germline ends. Germline lookup yields CDR1 MNHEY and CDR2 SVGAGI. The CDR3 totals 14 residues. CDR3 loop: CASRSQGPREKLFF. CDR3 coding DNA: TGTGCCAGCAGGAGCCAGGGTCCCAGGGAAAAACTGTTTTTT.

The chain carries TRBV4-1 and TRBJ2-5, with a weak D call TRBD1 (6 bases). Per germline, CDR1 MGHRA and CDR2 YSYEKL. V shed 1 base and J shed 1 base, with 16 bases lying between them. This CDR3 has 17 amino acids. The CDR3 DNA reads TGCGCCAGCAGCCAAGGGGGTCCAGGGGAGAGCCAAGAGACCCAGTACTTC. This codes for CASSQGGPGESQETQYF.

The V call is TRBV30, the J call TRBJ1-6; D might be TRBD1 (6 bases). Deletions cut 0 bases from V and 0 bases from J, with 12 bases between. Germline assignment: CDR1 GTSNPN and CDR2 SVGIG (reference sequence). This CDR3 comprises 17 residues. The CDR3 coding sequence is TGTGCCTGGAGTGTAAACAGGGTGAGCTCCTATAATTCACCCCTCCACTTT. It specifies CAWSVNRVSSYNSPLHF.

The chain joins TRBV6-1 to TRBJ1-1, with unresolved D. The CDR3 is made up of 14 amino acids. The ends were cut back, 2 bases at V and 4 bases at J, with 11 bases in the middle. The germline CDR1 and CDR2 sequences are MNHNS and SASEGT. CDR3: CASSEPRGVTEAFF. CDR3 DNA sequence: TGTGCCAGCAGTGAACCCCGCGGGGTCACTGAAGCTTTCTTT.

The chain combines TRBV19 with TRBJ1-5; no definite D call. The CDR3 is 16 amino acids. Per germline, CDR1 LNHDA and CDR2 SQIVND (reference sequence). V lost 5 bases to trimming and J lost 0 bases, with 14 bases between them. In DNA form, the CDR3 reads TGTGCCAGTAGTCTTCCCGATAGTTATAGCAATCAGCCCCAGCATTTT. Translation gives CASSLPDSYSNQPQHF.

This clone showed up just once. V gene TRBV7-8 combines with J gene TRBJ1-1; possible D gene TRBD1, 6 bases. The germline V gene encodes CDR1 SGHVS and CDR2 FQNEAQ. This CDR3 contains 15 residues. V was clipped by 1 base and J by 5 bases, with 14 bases between them. This CDR3 reads CASSLVPGAGTEAFF. The CDR3 DNA sequence: TGTGCCAGCAGCTTAGTTCCAGGGGCTGGAACTGAAGCTTTCTTT.

V is TRBV27 and J is TRBJ1-3; no clear D gene. CDR3 length equals 13 residues. The V end was cut by 3 bases, the J end by 3 bases, with 6 bases between. CDR1 is MNHEY and CDR2 is SMNVEV in the germline V gene (reference sequence). The CDR3 coding sequence is TGTGCCAGCAGTTTGGCCATTGGAAACACCATATATTTT. Translated, it gives CASSLAIGNTIYF.

The V gene is TRBV6-5, the J gene TRBJ1-2; perhaps TRBD1 as D (5 bases). The CDR3 has 14 residues. Trimming took off 4 bases at V and 2 bases at J, with 11 bases between the two ends. The germline CDR1 and CDR2 sequences are MNHEY and SVGAGI. CDR3 amino acids: CASSFATENYGYTF. The CDR3 DNA is TGTGCCAGCAGTTTCGCGACAGAGAACTATGGCTACACCTTC.

CDR3 residues: CASSDGQGATNEKLFF. CDR3 DNA sequence: TGTGCCAGCAGTGATGGACAGGGTGCAACTAATGAAAAACTGTTTTTT. The J gene is TRBJ1-4, the V gene TRBV25-1, with 8 bases aligning to TRBD1. CDR1 and CDR2 (germline): MGHDK, SYGVNS. V trimming: 3 bases; J trimming: 0 bases; junction bases outside the gene matches: 3. This CDR3 spans 16 amino acids.

Comment on this clone: At the DNA level, this CDR3 is encoded by other sequences in the same sample as well. CDR3 in DNA: TGTGCCAGCTCACCAGGGCAGAACACTGAAGCTTTCTTT. It yields the protein CASSPGQNTEAFF. The chain is built from TRBV18 and TRBJ1-1; unclear D gene. Between the trimmed V and J ends, which lost 2 bases and 1 base, there was a span of 5 bases. CDR1 and CDR2 (germline): KGHSH, LQKENI. This CDR3 has 13 amino acids. Filled out from reference TRBV18 and TRBJ1-1, the complete variable domain reads NAGVMQNPRHLVRRRGQEARLRCSPMKGHSHVYWYRQLPEEGLKFMVYLQKENIIDESGMPKERFSAEFPKEGPSILRIQQVVRGDSAAYFCASSPGQNTEAFFGQGTRLTVV.

The V call is TRBV6-6, the J call TRBJ1-1, with 7 bases identical to TRBD1. The CDR3 is 17 residues long. Unmatched junction bases numbered 13, after V lost 5 bases and J lost 1 base. Per the germline V gene, CDR1 is MNHNY and CDR2 is SVGAGI (reference sequence). As DNA, the CDR3 is TGTGCCAGCAGTCGCCCGGGACAGAGAGGACCGAACACTGAAGCTTTCTTT. Its translation: CASSRPGQRGPNTEAFF.